This T cell receptor (beta chain) was obtained from a study of cytomegalovirus exposure and HLA in healthy donors. Notes on the study in general: As was reported, the classifier diagnosed cytomegalovirus status with high specificity and sensitivity. Rates of TCR association differed by HLA locus in a later analysis, with DRB1 highest and HLA-C lowest. Presence/absence analyses treated sequencing depth as roughly uniform across donors. Within an earlier analysis, most TCR beta V segments proved productive either about 87% or about 30% of the time.

This clone was counted only a few times. What it binds is unknown. V lost 4 bases and J 4 bases, leaving 8 bases between the germline ends. Per the germline V gene, CDR1 is SGHTA and CDR2 is FQGNSA. This CDR3 is 13 amino acids long. PCR primers comprised 60 Vbeta and 13 Jbeta primers. Generated by immunoSEQ multiplex PCR, the TCRdb table keeps only in-frame clones and is missing some. The table lists approximately 150,000 clones, about 75% of them singletons. The clonotype was recovered from a male donor in good health and CMV-seronegative. V is TRBV7-2 and J is TRBJ2-1; D might be TRBD2 (5 bases). The sequenced sample was PBMCs. The CDR3 is CASSSGMYNEQFF. The DNA for the CDR3 is TGTGCCAGCAGCTCCGGGATGTACAATGAGCAGTTCTTC. Using reference TRBV7-2 and TRBJ2-1 for the parts outside the CDR3, the full variable domain is GAGVSQSPSNKVTEKGKDVELRCDPISGHTALYWYRQSLGQGLEFLIYFQGNSAPDKSGLPSDRFSAERTGGSVSTLTIQRTQQEDSAVYLCASSSGMYNEQFFGPGTRLTVL.